Shown below are 2 T cell receptor beta chains from a single sample sequenced in a study of T-cell reconstitution after alpha-beta-depleted transplantation in children. The TCRbeta library was prepared with unique molecular identifiers. TCRdb fed the PCR reads into MiXCR, producing one record per CDR3 protein. The repertoire has hundreds of thousands of distinct CDR3 sequences, under 15% of them found once; the top ten carry 0.79%. The material was PBMCs, obtained before TCRalphabeta/CD19-depleted stem cell transplant. These receptors were taken from a girl aged 2 to 10 with congenital amegakaryocytic thrombocytopenia, due to receive a stem cell transplant.

The chain carries TRBV5-1 and TRBJ2-1; 10 positions match TRBD2. The germline V gene encodes CDR1 SGHRS and CDR2 YFSETQ. CDR3 length: 18 residues. The ends lost 0 bases at V and 3 bases at J; junction bases unmatched: 9. This chain's CDR3 is CASSLEWRLAGVYNEQFF. CDR3 DNA: TGCGCCAGCAGCTTGGAGTGGAGGCTAGCGGGAGTCTACAATGAGCAGTTCTTC.

At least ten counts were recorded for this clonotype. J is TRBJ2-7 and V is TRBV12-3 or TRBV12-4; 8 positions match TRBD2. J gave up 2 bases and V 4 bases, and 10 bases lay outside the gene matches. The CDR3 is 16 amino acids. CDR3 amino acids: CASSSDETSVAYEQYF. The CDR3 DNA reads TGTGCCAGCAGTTCGGATGAGACTAGCGTGGCCTACGAGCAGTACTTC.